This TCR beta chain was sequenced in a study of cytomegalovirus exposure and HLA in healthy donors. Study as a whole: A prior analysis found 117 million unique TCR beta sequences from 150 million to 200 million T cells. The study's early data release held about 85 million unique TCRs from HLA-typed donors.

Unmatched junction bases numbered 11, after V lost 5 bases and J lost 6 bases. CDR3 length: 17 amino acids. Germline-derived CDR1 and CDR2 are LNHDA and SQIVND (reference sequence). Primers for the PCR totalled 60 Vbeta and 13 Jbeta. The repertoire was sequenced with immunoSEQ multiplex PCR; TCRdb's copy has only in-frame clones and lacks some. The top ten clones hold 1.7% of a sample with under 300,000 clones, nearly 95% of them seen once. Study findings and constraints: V- and J-gene trimming of TCR beta was linked (in a later analysis) to a missense DCLRE1C variant. Exclusion as indistinguishable affected some V segments, including TRBV6-2 and TRBV6-3.

Comments on this clone: Its matching antigen is unknown.

Sequencing input: PBMCs. The chain employs TRBV19 and TRBJ2-3, with 13 bases lining up with TRBD2. The receptor was isolated from a girl aged 2 to 9 in good health and CMV-seronegative. CDR3 amino acids: CASSHPPTSGRADTQYF. The CDR3 region has the DNA TGTGCCAGTAGTCACCCACCCACTAGCGGGAGGGCTGATACGCAGTATTTT.